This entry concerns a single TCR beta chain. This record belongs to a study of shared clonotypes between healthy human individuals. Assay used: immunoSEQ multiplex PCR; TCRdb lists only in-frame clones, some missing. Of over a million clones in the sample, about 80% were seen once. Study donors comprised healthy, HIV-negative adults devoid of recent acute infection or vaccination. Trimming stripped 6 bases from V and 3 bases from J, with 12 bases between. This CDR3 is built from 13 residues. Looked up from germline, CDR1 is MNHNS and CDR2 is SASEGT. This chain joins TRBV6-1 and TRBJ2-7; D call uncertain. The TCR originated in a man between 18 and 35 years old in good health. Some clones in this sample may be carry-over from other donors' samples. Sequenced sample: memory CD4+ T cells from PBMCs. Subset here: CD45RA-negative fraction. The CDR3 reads CASSVNGRYEQYF. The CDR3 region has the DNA TGTGCCAGCAGCGTAAACGGCCGCTACGAGCAGTACTTC.